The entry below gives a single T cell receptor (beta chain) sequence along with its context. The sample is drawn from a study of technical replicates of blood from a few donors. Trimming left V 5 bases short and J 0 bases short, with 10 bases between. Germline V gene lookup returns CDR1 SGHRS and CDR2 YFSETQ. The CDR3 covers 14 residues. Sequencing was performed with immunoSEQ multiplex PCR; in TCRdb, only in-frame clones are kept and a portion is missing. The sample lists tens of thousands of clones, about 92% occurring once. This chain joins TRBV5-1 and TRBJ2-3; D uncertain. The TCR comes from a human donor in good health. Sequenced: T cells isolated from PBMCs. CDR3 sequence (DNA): TGCGCCAGCAGTAGGAGCAGAAGCACAGATACGCAGTATTTT. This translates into CASSRSRSTDTQYF.